This T cell receptor beta chain was observed in a study of control samples from healthy donors and cancer patients. This table comes from immunoSEQ multiplex PCR, and its TCRdb copy is limited to in-frame clones, with some not included. The profile shows 60,000 or so clones, around 90% of them singletons. The CDR3 spans 12 residues. J was trimmed by 9 bases and V by 11 bases; bases with no gene match: 10. Germline values: CDR1 MDHEN, CDR2 SYDVKM. The sequence came from a man aged 50-59 years in good health. This sequence joins TRBV28 and TRBJ2-5, with TRBD1 matching 9 bases. What was sequenced was blood. CDR3 nucleotides: TGTGCCGGTTCAATAACAGGGGGCGCCCAGTACTTC. As protein: CAGSITGGAQYF.